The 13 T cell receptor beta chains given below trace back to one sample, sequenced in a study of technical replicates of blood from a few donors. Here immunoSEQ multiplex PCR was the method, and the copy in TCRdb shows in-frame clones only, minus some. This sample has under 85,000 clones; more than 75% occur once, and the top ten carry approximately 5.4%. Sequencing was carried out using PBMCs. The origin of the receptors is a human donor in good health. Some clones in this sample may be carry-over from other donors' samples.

This CDR3 reads CASSSTNSGEQYF. The CDR3 coding sequence is TGTGCCAGCAGCTCGACTAACAGCGGCGAGCAGTACTTC. This chain joins TRBV7-9 and TRBJ2-7; possible D gene TRBD2, 5 bases. This CDR3 spans 13 amino acids. Trimming shortened V by 4 bases and J by 6 bases, and 13 bases separated the two germline ends. Germline V gene lookup returns CDR1 SEHNR and CDR2 FQNEAQ (reference sequence). The full variable domain, completed using reference TRBV7-9 and TRBJ2-7, is DTGVSQNPRHKITKRGQNVTFRCDPISEHNRLYWYRQTLGQGPEFLTYFQNEAQLEKSRLLSDRFSAERPKGSFSTLEIQRTEQGDSAMYLCASSSTNSGEQYFGPGTRLTVT.

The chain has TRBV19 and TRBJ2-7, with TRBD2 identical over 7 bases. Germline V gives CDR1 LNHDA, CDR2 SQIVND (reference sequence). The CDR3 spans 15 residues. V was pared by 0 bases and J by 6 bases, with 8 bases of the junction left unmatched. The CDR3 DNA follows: TGTGCCAGTAGTATAGATCAGCGGGGCGAGCTCGAGCAGTACTTC. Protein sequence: CASSIDQRGELEQYF.

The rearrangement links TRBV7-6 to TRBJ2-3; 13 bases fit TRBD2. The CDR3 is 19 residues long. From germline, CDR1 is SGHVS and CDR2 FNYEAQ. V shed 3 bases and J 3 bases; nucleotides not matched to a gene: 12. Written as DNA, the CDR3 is TGTGCCAGCAGCTTGACCCGACCCGGGACTAGCGGGGCTACAGATACGCAGTATTTT. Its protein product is CASSLTRPGTSGATDTQYF. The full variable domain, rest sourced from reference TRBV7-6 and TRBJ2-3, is GAGVSQSPRYKVTKRGQDVALRCDPISGHVSLYWYRQALGQGPEFLTYFNYEAQQDKSGLPNDRFSAERPEGSISTLTIQRTEQRDSAMYRCASSLTRPGTSGATDTQYFGPGTRLTVL.

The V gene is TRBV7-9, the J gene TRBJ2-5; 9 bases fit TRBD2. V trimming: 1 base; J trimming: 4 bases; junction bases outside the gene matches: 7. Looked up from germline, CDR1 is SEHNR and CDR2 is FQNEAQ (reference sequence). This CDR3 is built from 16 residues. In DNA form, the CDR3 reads TGTGCCAGCAGCTTAGTTTGGACTAGCGTCGGAGAGACCCAGTACTTC. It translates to CASSLVWTSVGETQYF.

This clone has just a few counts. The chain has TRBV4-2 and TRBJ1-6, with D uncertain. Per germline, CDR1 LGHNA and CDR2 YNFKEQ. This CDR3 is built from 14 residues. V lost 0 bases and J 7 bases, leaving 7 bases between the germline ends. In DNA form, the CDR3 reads TGTGCCAGCAGCCAAGACGGGGAAAATTCACCCCTCCACTTT. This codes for CASSQDGENSPLHF.

CDR3 amino acids: CASSGIAGGPGDTQYF. CDR3 coding DNA: TGTGCCAGCAGCGGAATAGCGGGAGGGCCCGGAGATACGCAGTATTTT. The chain combines TRBV9 with TRBJ2-3, with 11 bases aligning to TRBD2. V lost 3 bases to trimming and J lost 5 bases; unmatched junction nucleotides: 8. In germline, CDR1 is SGDLS, CDR2 YYNGEE. The CDR3 totals 16 residues.

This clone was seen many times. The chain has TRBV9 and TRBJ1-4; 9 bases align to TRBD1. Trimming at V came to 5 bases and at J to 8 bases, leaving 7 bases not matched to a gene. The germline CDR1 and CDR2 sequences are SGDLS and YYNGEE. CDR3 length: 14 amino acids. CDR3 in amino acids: CASSGTGSAEKLFF. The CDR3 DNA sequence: TGTGCCAGCAGTGGGACAGGGAGTGCGGAAAAACTGTTTTTT.

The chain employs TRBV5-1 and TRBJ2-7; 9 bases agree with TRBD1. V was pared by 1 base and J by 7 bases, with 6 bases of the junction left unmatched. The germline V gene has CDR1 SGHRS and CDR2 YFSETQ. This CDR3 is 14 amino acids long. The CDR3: CASSLTGQGREQYF. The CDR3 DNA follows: TGCGCCAGCAGCTTGACGGGACAGGGTCGAGAGCAGTACTTC.

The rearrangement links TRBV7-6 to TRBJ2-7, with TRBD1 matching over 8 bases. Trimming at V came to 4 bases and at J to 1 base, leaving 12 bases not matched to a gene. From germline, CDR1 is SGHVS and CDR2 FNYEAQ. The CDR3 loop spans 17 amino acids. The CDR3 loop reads CASSSQPWTGLSYEQYF. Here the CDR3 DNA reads TGTGCCAGCAGCTCCCAACCCTGGACAGGGTTATCCTACGAGCAGTACTTC. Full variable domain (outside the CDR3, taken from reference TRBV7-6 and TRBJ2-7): GAGVSQSPRYKVTKRGQDVALRCDPISGHVSLYWYRQALGQGPEFLTYFNYEAQQDKSGLPNDRFSAERPEGSISTLTIQRTEQRDSAMYRCASSSQPWTGLSYEQYFGPGTRLTVT.

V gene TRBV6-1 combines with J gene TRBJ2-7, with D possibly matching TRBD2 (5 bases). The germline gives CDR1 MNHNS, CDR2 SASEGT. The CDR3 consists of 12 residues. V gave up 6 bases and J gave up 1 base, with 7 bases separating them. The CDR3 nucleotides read TGTGCCAGCAGGGGGAGTTCCTACGAGCAGTACTTC. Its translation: CASRGSSYEQYF.

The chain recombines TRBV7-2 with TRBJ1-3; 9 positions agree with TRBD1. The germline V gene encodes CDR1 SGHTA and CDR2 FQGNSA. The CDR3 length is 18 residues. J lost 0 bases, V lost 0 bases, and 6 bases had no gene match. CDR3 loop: CASSLAGGQGSSGNTIYF. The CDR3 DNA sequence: TGTGCCAGCAGCTTAGCGGGGGGACAGGGTAGCTCTGGAAACACCATATATTTT. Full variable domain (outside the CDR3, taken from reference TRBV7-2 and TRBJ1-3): GAGVSQSPSNKVTEKGKDVELRCDPISGHTALYWYRQSLGQGLEFLIYFQGNSAPDKSGLPSDRFSAERTGGSVSTLTIQRTQQEDSAVYLCASSLAGGQGSSGNTIYFGEGSWLTVV.

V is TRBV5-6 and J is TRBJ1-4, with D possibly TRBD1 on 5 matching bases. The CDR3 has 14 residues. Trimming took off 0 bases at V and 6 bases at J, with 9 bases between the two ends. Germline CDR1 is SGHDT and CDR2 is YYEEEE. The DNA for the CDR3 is TGTGCCAGCAGCTTGGGGCAGGGTTATGAAAAACTGTTTTTT. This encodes CASSLGQGYEKLFF.

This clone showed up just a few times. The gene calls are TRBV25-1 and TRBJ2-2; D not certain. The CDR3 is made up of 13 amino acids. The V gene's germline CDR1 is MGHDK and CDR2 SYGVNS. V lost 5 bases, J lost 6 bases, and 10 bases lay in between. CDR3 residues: CASSLVLPGELFF. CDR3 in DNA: TGTGCCAGCAGTTTGGTCCTACCCGGGGAGCTGTTTTTT. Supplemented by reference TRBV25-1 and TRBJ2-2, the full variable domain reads EADIYQTPRYLVIGTGKKITLECSQTMGHDKMYWYQQDPGMELHLIHYSYGVNSTEKGDLSSESTVSRIRTEHFPLTLESARPSHTSQYLCASSLVLPGELFFGEGSRLTVL.